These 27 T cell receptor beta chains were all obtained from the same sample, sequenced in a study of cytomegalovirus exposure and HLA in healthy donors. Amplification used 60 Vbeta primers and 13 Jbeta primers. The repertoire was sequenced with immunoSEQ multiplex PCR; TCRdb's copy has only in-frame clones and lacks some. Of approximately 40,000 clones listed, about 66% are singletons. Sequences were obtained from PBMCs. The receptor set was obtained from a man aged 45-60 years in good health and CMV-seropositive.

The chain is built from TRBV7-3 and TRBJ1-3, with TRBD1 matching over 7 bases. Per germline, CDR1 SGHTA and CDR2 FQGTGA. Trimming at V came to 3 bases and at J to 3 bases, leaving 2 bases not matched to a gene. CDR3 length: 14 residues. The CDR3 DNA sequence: TGTGCCAGCAGCTTGTCAGGGGGTGGAAACACCATATATTTT. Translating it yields CASSLSGGGNTIYF.

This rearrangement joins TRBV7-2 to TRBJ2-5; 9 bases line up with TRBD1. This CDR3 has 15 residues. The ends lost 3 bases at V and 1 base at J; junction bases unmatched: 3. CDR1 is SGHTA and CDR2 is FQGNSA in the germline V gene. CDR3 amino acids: CASSLDRGFQETQYF. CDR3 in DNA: TGTGCCAGCAGCTTGGACAGGGGATTCCAAGAGACCCAGTACTTC.

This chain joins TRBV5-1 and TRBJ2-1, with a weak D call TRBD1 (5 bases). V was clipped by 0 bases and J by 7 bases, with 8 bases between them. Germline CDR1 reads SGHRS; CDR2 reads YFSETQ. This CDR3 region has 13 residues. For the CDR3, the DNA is TGCGCCAGCAGCTTGGGGGGCCCGAATGAGCAGTTCTTC. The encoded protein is CASSLGGPNEQFF.

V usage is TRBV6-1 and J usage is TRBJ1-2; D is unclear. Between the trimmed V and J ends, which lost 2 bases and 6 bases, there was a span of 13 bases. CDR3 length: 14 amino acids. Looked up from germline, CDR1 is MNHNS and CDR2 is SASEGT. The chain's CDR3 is CASSESPWADGYTF. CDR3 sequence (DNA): TGTGCCAGCAGTGAAAGTCCCTGGGCAGATGGCTACACCTTC.

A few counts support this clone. CDR3 in DNA: TGTGCCAGCAACGCGAGGGCGGGACCGACCTACGAGCAGTACTTC. This codes for CASNARAGPTYEQYF. The rearrangement uses TRBV6-5 and TRBJ2-7, with TRBD2 as a possible D gene (6 bases). Germline values: CDR1 MNHEY, CDR2 SVGAGI. The CDR3 extends over 15 amino acids. V gave up 7 bases and J gave up 2 bases, with 18 bases separating them.

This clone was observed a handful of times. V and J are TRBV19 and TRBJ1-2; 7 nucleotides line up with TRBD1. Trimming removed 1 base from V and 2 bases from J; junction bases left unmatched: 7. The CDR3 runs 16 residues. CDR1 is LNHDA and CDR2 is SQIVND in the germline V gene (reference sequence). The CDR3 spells CASSIGATGLNYGYTF. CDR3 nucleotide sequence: TGTGCCAGTAGTATAGGAGCGACAGGGCTCAACTATGGCTACACCTTC.

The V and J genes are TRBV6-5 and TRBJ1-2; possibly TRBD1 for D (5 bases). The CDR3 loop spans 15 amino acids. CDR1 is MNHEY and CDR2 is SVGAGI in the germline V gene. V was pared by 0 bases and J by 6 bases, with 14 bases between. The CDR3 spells CASSYSGRQFNGYTF. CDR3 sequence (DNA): TGTGCCAGCAGTTACTCGGGTCGACAGTTCAATGGCTACACCTTC.

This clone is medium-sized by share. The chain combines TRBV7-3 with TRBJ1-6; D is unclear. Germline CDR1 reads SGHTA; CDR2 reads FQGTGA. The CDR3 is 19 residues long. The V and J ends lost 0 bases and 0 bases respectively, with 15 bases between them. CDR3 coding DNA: TGTGCCAGCAGCTTAACCCATAGGGAGATAAGCTCCTATAATTCACCCCTCCACTTT. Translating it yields CASSLTHREISSYNSPLHF.

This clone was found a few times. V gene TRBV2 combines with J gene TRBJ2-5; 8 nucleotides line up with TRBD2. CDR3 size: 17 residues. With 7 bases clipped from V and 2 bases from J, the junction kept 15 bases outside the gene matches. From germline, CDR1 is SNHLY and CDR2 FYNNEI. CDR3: CASNRNTITSGQETQYF. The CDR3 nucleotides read TGTGCCAGCAATCGGAACACCATTACTAGCGGACAAGAGACCCAGTACTTC.

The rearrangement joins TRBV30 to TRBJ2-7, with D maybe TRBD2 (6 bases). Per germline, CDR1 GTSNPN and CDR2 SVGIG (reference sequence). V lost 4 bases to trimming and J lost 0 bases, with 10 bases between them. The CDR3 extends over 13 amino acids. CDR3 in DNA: TGTGCCTGGAATCCGGGGGTCTCCTACGAGCAGTACTTC. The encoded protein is CAWNPGVSYEQYF. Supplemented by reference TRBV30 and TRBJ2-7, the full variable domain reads SQTIHQWPATLVQPVGSPLSLECTVEGTSNPNLYWYRQAAGRGLQLLFYSVGIGQISSEVPQNLSASRPQDRQFILSSKKLLLSDSGFYLCAWNPGVSYEQYFGPGTRLTVT.

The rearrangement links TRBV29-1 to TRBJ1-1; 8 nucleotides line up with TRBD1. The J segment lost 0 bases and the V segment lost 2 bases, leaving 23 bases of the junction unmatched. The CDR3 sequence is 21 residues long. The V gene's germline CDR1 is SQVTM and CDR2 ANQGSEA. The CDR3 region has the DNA TGCAGCGTTGAAACGGGCCAGGGGGCTGATGGAAATTGGGGCTTGAACACTGAAGCTTTCTTT. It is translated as CSVETGQGADGNWGLNTEAFF. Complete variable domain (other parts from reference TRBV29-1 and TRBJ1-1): SAVISQKPSRDICQRGTSLTIQCQVDSQVTMMFWYRQQPGQSLTLIATANQGSEATYESGFVIDKFPISRPNLTFSTLTVSNMSPEDSSIYLCSVETGQGADGNWGLNTEAFFGQGTRLTVV.

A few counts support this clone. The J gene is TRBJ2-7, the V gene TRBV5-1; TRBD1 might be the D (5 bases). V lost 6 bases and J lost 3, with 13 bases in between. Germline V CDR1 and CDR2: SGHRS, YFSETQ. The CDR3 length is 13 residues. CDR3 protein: CASTSGFSYEQYF. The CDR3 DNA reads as TGCGCCAGCACCTCAGGGTTCAGCTACGAGCAGTACTTC.

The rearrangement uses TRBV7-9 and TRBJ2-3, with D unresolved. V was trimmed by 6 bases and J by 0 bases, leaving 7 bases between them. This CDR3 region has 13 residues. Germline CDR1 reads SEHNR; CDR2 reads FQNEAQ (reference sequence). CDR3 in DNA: TGTGCCAGCAGTCAACAGAGCACAGATACGCAGTATTTT. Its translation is CASSQQSTDTQYF.

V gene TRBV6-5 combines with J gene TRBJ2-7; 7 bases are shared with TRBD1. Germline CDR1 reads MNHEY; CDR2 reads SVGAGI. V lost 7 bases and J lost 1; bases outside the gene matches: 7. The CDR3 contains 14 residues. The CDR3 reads CASKVYRGSYEQYF. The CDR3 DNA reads TGTGCCAGCAAGGTGTACAGGGGATCCTACGAGCAGTACTTC.

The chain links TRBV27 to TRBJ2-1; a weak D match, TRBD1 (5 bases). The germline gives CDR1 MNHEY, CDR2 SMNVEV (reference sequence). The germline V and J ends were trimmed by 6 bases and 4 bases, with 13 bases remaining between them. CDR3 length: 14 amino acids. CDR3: CASRHFDRYNEQFF. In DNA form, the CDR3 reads TGTGCCAGCAGGCACTTCGACAGATACAATGAGCAGTTCTTC.

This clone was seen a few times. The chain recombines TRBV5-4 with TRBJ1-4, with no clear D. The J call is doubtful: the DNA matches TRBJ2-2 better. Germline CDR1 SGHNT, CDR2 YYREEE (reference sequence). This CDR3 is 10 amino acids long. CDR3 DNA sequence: TGTGCCAGCAGCCCCCTGGAGCTGTTTTTT. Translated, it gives CASSPLELFF.

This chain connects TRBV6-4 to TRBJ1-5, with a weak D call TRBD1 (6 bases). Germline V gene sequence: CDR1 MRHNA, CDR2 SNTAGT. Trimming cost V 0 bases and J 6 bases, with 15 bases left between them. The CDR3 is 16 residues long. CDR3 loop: CASSDSGGEQSQPQHF. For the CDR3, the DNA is TGTGCCAGCAGTGACTCAGGGGGGGAGCAGAGTCAGCCCCAGCATTTT.

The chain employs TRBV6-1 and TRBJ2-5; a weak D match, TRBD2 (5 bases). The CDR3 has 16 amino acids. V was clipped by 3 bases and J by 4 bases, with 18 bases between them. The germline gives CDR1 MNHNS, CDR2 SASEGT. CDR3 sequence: CASSDTIAISLETQYF. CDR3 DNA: TGTGCCAGCAGTGATACCATAGCGATAAGTCTAGAGACCCAGTACTTC.

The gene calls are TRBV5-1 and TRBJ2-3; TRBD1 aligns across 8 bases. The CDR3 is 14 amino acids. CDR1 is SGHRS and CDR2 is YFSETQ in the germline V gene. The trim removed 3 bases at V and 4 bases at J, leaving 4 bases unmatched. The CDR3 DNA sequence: TGCGCCAGCAGCTACGACAGGGGCGCAGATACGCAGTATTTT. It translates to CASSYDRGADTQYF.

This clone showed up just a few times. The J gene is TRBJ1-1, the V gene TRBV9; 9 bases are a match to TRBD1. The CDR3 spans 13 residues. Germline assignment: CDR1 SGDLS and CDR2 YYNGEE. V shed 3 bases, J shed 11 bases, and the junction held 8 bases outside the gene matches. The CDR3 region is CASSDGTGLRAFF. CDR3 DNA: TGTGCCAGCAGCGATGGGACAGGGCTACGGGCTTTCTTT.

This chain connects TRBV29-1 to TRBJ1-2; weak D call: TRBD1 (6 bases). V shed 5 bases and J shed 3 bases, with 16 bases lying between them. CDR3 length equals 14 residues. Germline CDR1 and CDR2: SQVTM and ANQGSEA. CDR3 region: CSVWIIGGDYGYTF. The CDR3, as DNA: TGCAGCGTTTGGATTATTGGGGGCGACTATGGCTACACCTTC.

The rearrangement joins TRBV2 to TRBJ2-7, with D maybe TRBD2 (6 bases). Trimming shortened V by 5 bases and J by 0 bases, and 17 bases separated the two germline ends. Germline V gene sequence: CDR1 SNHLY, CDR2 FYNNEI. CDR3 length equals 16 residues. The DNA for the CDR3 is TGTGCCAGCAGTCCACACGCCGCGGGAAGCTCCTACGAGCAGTACTTC. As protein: CASSPHAAGSSYEQYF.

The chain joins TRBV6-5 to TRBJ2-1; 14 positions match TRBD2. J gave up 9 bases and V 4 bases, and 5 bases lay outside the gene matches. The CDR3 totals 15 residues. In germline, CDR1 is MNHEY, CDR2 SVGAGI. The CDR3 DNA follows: TGTGCCAGCAGTTTGGGACTAGCGGGGGTATCTGAGCAGTTCTTC. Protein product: CASSLGLAGVSEQFF.

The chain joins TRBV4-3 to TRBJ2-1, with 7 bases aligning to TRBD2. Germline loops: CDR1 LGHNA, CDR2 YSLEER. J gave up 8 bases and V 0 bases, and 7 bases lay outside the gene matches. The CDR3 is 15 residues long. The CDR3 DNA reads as TGCGCCAGCAGCCAAGATCGACTAGCTTCGGATGAGCAGTTCTTC. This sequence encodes CASSQDRLASDEQFF.

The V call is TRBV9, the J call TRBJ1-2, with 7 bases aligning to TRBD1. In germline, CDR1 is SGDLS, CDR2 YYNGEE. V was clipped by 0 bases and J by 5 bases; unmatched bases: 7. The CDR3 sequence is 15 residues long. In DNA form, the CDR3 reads TGTGCCAGCAGCGTAGGGGGACAGTCGCGGTATGGCTACACCTTC. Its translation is CASSVGGQSRYGYTF. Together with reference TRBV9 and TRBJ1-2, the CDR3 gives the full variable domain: DSGVTQTPKHLITATGQRVTLRCSPRSGDLSVYWYQQSLDQGLQFLIQYYNGEERAKGNILERFSAQQFPDLHSELNLSSLELGDSALYFCASSVGGQSRYGYTFGSGTRLTVV.

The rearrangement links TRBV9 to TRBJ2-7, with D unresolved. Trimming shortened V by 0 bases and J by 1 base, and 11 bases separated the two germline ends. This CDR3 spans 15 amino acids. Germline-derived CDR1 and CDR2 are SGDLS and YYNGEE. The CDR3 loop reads CASSVGPTGSYEQYF. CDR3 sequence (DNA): TGTGCCAGCAGCGTAGGCCCGACCGGGTCCTACGAGCAGTACTTC.

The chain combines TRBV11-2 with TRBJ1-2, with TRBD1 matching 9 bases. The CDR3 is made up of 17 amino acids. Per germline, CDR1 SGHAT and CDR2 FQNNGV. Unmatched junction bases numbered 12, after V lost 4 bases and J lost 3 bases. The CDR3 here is CASSSTLRTGVDYGYTF. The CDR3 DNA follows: TGTGCCAGCAGCTCAACCCTCAGGACAGGGGTAGACTATGGCTACACCTTC.